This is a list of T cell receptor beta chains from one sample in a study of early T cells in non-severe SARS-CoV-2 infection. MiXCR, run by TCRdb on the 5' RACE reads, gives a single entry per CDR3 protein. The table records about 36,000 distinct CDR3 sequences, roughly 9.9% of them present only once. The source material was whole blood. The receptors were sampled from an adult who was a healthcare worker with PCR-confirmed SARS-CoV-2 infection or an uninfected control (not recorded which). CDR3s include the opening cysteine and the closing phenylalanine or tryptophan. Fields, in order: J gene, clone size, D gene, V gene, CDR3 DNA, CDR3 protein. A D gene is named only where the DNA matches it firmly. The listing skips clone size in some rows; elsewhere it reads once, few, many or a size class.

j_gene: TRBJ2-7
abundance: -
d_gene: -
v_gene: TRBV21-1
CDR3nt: TGTGCCAGCAGCAAAGGTCCGGGGTACCTTTCCTACGAGCAGTACTTC
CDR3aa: CASSKGPGYLSYEQYF

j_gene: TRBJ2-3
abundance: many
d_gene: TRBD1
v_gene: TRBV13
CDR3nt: TGTGCCAGCAGCTCAGGGGGTTTCACAGATACGCAGTATTTT
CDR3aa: CASSSGGFTDTQYF

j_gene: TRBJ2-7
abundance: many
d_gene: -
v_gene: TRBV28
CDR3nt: TGTGCCAGCAGTTTATACTACGAGCAGTACTTC
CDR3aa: CASSLYYEQYF

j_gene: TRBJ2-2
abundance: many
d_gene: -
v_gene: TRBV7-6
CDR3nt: TGTGCCAGCAGCTTACTCCCCGAGGAGACCGGGGAGCTGTTTTTT
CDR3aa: CASSLLPEETGELFF

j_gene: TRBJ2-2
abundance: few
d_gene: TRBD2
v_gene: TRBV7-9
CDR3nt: TGTGCCAGCAATAGACTAGCGGGGGGCCTGAACACCGGGGAGCTGTTTTTT
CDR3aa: CASNRLAGGLNTGELFF

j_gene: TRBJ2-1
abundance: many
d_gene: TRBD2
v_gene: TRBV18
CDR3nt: TGTGCCAGCTCACCACTTACTAGCGGGGGGACCAATGAGCAGTTCTTC
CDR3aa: CASSPLTSGGTNEQFF

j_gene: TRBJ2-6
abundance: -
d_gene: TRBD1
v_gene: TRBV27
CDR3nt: TGTGCCAGCGGGACAGGTCTCTCTGGGACCAACGTCCTGACTTTC
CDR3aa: CASGTGLSGTNVLTF

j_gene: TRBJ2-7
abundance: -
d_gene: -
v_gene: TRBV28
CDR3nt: TGTGCCAGCAGTCGGACTTACGAGCAGTACTTC
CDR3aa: CASSRTYEQYF

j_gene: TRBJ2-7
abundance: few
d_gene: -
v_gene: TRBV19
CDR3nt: TGTGCCAGTAGTATTACGGGGGCCTACGAGCAGTACTTC
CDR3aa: CASSITGAYEQYF

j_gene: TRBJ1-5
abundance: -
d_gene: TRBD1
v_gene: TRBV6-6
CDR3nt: TGTGCCAGCAGGGGACAGGGGATGGATCAGCCCCAGCATTTT
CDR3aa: CASRGQGMDQPQHF

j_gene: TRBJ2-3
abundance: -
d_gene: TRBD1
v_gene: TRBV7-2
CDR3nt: TGTGCCAGCAGCGAGAGGAACAGGGGGCCAGATACGCAGTATTTT
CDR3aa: CASSERNRGPDTQYF

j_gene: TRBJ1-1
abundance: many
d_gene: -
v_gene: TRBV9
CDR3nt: TGTGCCAGCAGCGTAGGTGGAGGGGCCTCTGAAGCTTTCTTT
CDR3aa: CASSVGGGASEAFF

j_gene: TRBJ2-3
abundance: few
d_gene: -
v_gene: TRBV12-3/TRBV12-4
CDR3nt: TGTGCCAGCATCGGGGCTTTAGCTACAGATACGCAGTATTTT
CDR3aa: CASIGALATDTQYF